This TCR beta chain was sequenced in a study of ipilimumab plus nivolumab after autologous stem cell transplantation. Study-level background: A median of about eight nivolumab and 4 to 6 ipilimumab doses were given.

This clone appeared a single time. Trimming removed 3 bases from V and 1 base from J; junction bases left unmatched: 6. The CDR3 sequence is 16 residues long. From germline, CDR1 is SGHNT and CDR2 YYREEE (reference sequence). The protocol was immunoSEQ multiplex PCR, while the TCRdb copy is restricted to in-frame clones and leaves out a portion. This table holds some 87,000 clones, 75% to 85% found once. Checkpoint therapy with ipilimumab 1 mg/kg began 14 to 28 days after transplant. Patients received nivolumab 3 mg/kg at weeks 1, 4, 7, 10, then fortnightly to week 26. The TCR originated in a male donor with diffuse large B-cell lymphoma. Sequenced here: PBMCs, sampled in a trial of ipilimumab plus nivolumab as post-transplant consolidation. V is TRBV5-4 and J is TRBJ2-2; TRBD1 matches 7 bases. CDR3 in amino acids: CASSSPGQKNTGELFF. CDR3 DNA: TGTGCCAGCAGCTCACCGGGACAGAAGAACACCGGGGAGCTGTTTTTT.